The T cell receptor (beta chain) described here comes from a study of T cell changes during pregnancy in multiple sclerosis. Germline loops: CDR1 MDHEN, CDR2 SYDVKM. V trimming: 6 bases; J trimming: 2 bases; junction bases outside the gene matches: 4. This CDR3 has 15 amino acids. Sequencing was performed with immunoSEQ multiplex PCR; in TCRdb, only in-frame clones are kept and a portion is missing. The sample shows 45,000 to 55,000 clones, around nine tenths of them seen only once. This material consisted of CD4+ T cells from peripheral blood mononuclear cells, taken after pregnancy. The clonotype comes from a female donor in good health, enrolled as a control in a pregnancy study. The J gene is TRBJ2-6, the V gene TRBV28, with 7 nucleotides matching TRBD2. In DNA, the CDR3 is TGTGCCAGCAGCCTGGGGGGGGCTGGGGCCAACGTCCTGACTTTC. Translated, it gives CASSLGGAGANVLTF.